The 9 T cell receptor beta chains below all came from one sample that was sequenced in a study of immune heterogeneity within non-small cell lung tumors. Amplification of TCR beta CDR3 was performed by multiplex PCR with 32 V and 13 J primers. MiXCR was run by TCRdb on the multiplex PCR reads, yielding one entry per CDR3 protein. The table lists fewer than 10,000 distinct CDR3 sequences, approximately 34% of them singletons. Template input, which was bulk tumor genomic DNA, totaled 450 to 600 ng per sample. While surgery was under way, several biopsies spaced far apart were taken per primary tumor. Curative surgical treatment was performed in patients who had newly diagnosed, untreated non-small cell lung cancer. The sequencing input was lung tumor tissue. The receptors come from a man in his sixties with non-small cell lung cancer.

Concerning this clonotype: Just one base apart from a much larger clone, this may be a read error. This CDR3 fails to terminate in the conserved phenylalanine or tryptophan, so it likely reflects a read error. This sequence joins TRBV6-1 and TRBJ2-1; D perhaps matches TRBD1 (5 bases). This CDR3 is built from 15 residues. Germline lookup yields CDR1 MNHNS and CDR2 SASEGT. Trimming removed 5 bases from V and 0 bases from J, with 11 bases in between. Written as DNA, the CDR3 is TGTGCCAGCAGTACCCGCAGGGACTCCTACAATGAGCAGTTCCTC. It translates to CASSTRRDSYNEQFL.

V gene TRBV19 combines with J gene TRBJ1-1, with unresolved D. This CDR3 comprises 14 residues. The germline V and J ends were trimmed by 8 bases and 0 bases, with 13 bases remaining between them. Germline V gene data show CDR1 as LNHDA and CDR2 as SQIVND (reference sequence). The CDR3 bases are TGTGCCAGTCAGGAAAGGGTTATGAACACTGAAGCTTTCTTT. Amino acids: CASQERVMNTEAFF.

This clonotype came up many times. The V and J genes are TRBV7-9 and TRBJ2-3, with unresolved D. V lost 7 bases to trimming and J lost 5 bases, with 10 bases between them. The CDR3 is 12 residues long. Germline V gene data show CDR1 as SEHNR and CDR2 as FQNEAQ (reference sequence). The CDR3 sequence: CASIYLGDTQYF. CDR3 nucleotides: TGTGCCAGCATCTACCTGGGAGATACGCAGTATTTT.

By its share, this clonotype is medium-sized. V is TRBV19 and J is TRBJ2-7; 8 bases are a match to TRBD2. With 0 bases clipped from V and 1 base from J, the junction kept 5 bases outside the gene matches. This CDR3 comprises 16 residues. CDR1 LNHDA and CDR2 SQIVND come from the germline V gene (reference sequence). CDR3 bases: TGTGCCAGTAGTATAGACCTAACTAGCGGTTCCTACGAGCAGTACTTC. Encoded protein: CASSIDLTSGSYEQYF. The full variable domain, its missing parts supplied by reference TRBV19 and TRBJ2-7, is DGGITQSPKYLFRKEGQNVTLSCEQNLNHDAMYWYRQDPGQGLRLIYYSQIVNDFQKGDIAEGYSVSREKKESFPLTVTSAQKNPTAFYLCASSIDLTSGSYEQYFGPGTRLTVT.

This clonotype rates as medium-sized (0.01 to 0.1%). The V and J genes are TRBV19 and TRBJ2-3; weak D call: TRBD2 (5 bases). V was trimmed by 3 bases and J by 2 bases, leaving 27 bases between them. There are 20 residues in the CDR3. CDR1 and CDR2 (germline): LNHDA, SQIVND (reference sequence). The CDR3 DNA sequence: TGTGCCAGTAGTATTTTCTATAGGGCTGAGGGAGCTGTTATCACAGATACGCAGTATTTT. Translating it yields CASSIFYRAEGAVITDTQYF.

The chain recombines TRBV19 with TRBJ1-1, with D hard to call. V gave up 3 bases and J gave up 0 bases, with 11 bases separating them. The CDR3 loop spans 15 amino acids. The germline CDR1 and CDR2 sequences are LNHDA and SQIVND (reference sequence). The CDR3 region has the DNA TGTGCCAGTAGTATTATGGCACCCTTGAACACTGAAGCTTTCTTT. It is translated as CASSIMAPLNTEAFF.

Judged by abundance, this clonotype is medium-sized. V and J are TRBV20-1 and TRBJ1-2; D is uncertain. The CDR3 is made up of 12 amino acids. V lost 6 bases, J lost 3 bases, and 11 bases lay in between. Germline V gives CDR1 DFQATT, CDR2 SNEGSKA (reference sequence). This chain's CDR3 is CSAAGPHYGYTF. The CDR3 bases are TGCAGTGCGGCCGGGCCCCACTATGGCTACACCTTC.

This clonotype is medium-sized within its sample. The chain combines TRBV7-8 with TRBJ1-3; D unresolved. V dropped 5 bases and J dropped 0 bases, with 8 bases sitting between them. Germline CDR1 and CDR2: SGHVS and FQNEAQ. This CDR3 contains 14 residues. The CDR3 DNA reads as TGTGCCAGCAGCGGAATAACCTCTGGAAACACCATATATTTT. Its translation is CASSGITSGNTIYF.

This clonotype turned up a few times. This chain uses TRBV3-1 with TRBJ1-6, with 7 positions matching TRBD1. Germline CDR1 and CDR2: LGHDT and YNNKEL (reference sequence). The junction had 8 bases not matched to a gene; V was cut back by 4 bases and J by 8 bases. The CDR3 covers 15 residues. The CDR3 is CASSPPGQMDSPLHF. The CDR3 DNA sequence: TGTGCCAGCAGCCCGCCGGGACAGATGGATTCACCCCTCCACTTT.